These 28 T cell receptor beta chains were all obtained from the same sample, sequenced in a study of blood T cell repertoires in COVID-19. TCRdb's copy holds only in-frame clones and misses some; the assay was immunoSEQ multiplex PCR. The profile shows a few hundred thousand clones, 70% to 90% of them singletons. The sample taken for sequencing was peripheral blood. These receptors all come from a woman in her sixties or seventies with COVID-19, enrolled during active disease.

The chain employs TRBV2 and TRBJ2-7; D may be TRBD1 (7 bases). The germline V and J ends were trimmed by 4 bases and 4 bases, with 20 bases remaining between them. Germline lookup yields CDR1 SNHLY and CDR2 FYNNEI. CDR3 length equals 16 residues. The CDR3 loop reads CASSVEMGGQTYEQYF. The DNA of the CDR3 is TGTGCCAGCAGTGTAGAGATGGGGGGACAGACTTACGAGCAGTACTTC.

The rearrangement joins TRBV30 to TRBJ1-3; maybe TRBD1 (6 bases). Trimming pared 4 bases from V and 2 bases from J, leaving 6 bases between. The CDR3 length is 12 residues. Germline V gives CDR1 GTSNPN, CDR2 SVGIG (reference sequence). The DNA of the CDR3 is TGTGCCTGGACAGGGGCTGGAAACACCATATATTTT. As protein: CAWTGAGNTIYF.

For the CDR3, the DNA is TGTGCCAGCAGCCAAGTGGTTGGACAGGCCTACAATGAGCAGTTCTTC. This gives the protein CASSQVVGQAYNEQFF. The V call is TRBV3-1 (or the pseudogene TRBV3-2), the J call TRBJ2-1, with 7 nucleotides matching TRBD1. Germline V lookup: CDR1 LGHDT, CDR2 YNNKEL (reference sequence). The CDR3 length is 16 residues. V lost 1 base to trimming and J lost 2 bases; unmatched junction nucleotides: 5.

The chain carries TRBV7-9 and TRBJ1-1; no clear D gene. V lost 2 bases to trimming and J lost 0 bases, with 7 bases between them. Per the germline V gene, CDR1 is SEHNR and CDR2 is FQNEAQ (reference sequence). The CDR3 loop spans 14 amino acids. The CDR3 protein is CASSLPPMNTEAFF. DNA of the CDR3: TGTGCCAGCAGCTTACCCCCCATGAACACTGAAGCTTTCTTT.

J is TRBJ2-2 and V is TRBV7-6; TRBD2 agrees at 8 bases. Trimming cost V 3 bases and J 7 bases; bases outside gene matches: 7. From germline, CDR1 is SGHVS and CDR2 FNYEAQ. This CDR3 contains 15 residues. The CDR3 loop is CASSLRAGEDGELFF. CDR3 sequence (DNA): TGTGCCAGCAGCTTGCGAGCGGGGGAGGACGGGGAGCTGTTTTTT. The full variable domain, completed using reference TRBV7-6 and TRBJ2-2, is GAGVSQSPRYKVTKRGQDVALRCDPISGHVSLYWYRQALGQGPEFLTYFNYEAQQDKSGLPNDRFSAERPEGSISTLTIQRTEQRDSAMYRCASSLRAGEDGELFFGEGSRLTVL.

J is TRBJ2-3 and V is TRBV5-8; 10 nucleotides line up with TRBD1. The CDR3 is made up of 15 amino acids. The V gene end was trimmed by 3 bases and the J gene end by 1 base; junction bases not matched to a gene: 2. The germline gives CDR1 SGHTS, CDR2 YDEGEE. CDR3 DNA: TGTGCCAGCAGCTACGGGACAGGGGGCACAGATACGCAGTATTTT. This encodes CASSYGTGGTDTQYF.

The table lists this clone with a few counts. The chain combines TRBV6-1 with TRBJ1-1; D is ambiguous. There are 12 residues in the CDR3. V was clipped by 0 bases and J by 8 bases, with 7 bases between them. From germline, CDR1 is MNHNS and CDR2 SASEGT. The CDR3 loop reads CASSEAMREAFF. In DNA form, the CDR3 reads TGTGCCAGCAGTGAAGCCATGAGGGAAGCTTTCTTT.

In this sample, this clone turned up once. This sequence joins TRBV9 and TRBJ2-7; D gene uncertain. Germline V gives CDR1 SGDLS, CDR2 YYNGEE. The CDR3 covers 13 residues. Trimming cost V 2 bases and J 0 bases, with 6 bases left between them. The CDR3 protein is CASSVASSYEQYF. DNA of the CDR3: TGTGCCAGCAGCGTCGCTAGCTCCTACGAGCAGTACTTC.

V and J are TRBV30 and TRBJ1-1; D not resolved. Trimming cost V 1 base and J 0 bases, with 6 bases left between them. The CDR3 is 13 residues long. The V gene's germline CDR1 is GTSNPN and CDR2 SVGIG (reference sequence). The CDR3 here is CAWSEQLNTEAFF. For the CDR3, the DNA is TGTGCCTGGAGTGAACAGTTGAACACTGAAGCTTTCTTT.

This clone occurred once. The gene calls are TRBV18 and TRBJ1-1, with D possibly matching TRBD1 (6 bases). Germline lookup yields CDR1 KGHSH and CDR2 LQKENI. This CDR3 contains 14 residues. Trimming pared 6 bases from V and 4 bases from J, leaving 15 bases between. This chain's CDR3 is CASSFGQRSTEAFF. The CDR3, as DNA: TGTGCCAGCTCCTTCGGACAGCGCAGCACTGAAGCTTTCTTT.

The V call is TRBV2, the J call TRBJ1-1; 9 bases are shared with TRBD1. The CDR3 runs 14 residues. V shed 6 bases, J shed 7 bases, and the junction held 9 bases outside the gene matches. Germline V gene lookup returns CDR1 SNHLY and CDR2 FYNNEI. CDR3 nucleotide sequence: TGTGCCAGCAGCGGGGACAGGGTGGTGAGTGAAGCTTTCTTT. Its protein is CASSGDRVVSEAFF.

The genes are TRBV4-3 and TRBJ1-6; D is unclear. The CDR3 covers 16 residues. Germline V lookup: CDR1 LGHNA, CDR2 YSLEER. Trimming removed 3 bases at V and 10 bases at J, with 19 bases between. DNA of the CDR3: TGCGCCAGCAGCCAGAAAGGTGGCAGAATCAGGTCACCCCTCCACTTT. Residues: CASSQKGGRIRSPLHF.

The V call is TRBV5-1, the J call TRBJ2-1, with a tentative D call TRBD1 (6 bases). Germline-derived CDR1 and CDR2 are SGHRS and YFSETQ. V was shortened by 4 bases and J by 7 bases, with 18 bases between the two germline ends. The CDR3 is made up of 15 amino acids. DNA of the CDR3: TGCGCCAGCAGCGCCCTAACAGGGTCAGAAAATGAGCAGTTCTTC. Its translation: CASSALTGSENEQFF.

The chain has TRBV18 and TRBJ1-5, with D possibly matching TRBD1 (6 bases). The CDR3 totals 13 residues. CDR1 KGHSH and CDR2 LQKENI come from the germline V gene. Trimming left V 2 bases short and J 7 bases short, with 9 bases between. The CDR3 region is CASSPSGQQPQHF. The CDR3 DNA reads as TGTGCCAGCTCACCATCAGGACAGCAGCCCCAGCATTTT.

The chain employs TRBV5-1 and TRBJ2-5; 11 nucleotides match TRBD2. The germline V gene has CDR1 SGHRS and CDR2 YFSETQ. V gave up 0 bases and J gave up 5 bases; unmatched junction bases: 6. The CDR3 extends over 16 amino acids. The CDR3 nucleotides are TGCGCCAGCAGCTTGGAGTTAGCGGGAGGGCGTGAGACCCAGTACTTC. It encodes CASSLELAGGRETQYF.

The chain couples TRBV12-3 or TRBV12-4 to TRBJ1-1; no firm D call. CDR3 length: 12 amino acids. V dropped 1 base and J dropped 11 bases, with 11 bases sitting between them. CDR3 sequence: CASSLGRREAFF. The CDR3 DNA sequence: TGTGCCAGCAGTTTAGGCAGGCGCGAGGCTTTCTTT.

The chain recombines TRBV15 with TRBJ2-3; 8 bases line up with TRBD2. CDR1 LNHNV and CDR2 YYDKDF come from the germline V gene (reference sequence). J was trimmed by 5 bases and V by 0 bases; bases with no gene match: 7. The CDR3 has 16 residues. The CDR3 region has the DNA TGTGCCACCAGCAGAGATAGGGCGGGGGGACTAGATACGCAGTATTTT. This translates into CATSRDRAGGLDTQYF.

CDR3 coding DNA: TGTGCCAGCAGCCTGGGGACGGGACAGCGAGGCTCACCCCTCCACTTT. Its protein is CASSLGTGQRGSPLHF. The chain combines TRBV11-2 with TRBJ1-6, with 7 bases matching TRBD1. Trimming cost V 5 bases and J 10 bases; bases outside gene matches: 14. CDR1 and CDR2 from the germline V gene are SGHAT and FQNNGV. This CDR3 comprises 16 residues.

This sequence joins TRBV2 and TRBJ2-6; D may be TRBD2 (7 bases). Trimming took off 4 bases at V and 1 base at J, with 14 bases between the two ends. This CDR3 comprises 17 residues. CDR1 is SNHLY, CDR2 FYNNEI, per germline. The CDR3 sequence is CASSVTGGISGANVLTF. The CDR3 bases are TGTGCCAGCAGTGTTACGGGGGGCATTTCTGGGGCCAACGTCCTGACTTTC.

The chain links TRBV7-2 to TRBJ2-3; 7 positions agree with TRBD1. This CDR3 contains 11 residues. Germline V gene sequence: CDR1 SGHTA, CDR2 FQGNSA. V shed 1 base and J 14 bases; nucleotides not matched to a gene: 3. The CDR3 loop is CASSLGDRLYF. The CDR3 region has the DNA TGTGCCAGCAGCTTAGGGGACAGACTGTATTTT.

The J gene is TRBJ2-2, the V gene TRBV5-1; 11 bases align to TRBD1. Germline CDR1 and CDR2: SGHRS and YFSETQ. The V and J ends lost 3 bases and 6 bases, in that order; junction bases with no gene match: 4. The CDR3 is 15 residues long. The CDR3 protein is CASSSGTGGPGELFF. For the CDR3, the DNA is TGCGCCAGCAGCTCCGGGACAGGGGGACCCGGGGAGCTGTTTTTT.

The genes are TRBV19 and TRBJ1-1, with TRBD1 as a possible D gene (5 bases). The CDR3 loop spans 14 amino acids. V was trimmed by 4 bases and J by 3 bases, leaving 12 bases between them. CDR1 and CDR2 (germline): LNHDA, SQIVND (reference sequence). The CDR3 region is CASSTLTVYTEAFF. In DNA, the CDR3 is TGTGCCAGTAGTACCCTGACAGTATACACTGAAGCTTTCTTT.

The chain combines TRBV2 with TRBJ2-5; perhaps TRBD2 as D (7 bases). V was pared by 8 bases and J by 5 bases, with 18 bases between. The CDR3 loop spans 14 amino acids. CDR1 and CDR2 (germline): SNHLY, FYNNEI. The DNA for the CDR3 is TGTGCCAGCCGACGGGGGGCCCCCCAGGAGACCCAGTACTTC. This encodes CASRRGAPQETQYF.

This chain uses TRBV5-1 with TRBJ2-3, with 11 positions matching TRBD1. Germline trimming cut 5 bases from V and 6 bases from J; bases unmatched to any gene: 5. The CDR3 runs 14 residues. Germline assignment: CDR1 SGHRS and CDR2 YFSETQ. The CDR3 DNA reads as TGCGCCAGCAGAAGGACAGGGGGCGCGGATACGCAGTATTTT. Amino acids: CASRRTGGADTQYF.

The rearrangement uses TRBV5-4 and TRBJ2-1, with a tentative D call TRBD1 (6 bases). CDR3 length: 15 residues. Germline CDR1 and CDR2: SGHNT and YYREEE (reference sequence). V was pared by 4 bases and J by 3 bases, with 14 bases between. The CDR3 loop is CASSLGQGSYNEQFF. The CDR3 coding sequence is TGTGCCAGCAGCCTTGGTCAGGGGAGCTACAATGAGCAGTTCTTC. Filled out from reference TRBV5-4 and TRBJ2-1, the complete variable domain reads ETGVTQSPTHLIKTRGQQVTLRCSSQSGHNTVSWYQQALGQGPQFIFQYYREEENGRGNFPPRFSGLQFPNYSSELNVNALELDDSALYLCASSLGQGSYNEQFFGPGTRLTVL.

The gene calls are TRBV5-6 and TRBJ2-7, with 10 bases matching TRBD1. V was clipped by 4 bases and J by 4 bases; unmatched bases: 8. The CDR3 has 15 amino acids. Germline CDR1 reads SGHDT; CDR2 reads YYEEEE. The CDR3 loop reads CASSRRQGAQYEQYF. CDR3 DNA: TGTGCCAGCAGCAGAAGACAGGGGGCACAGTACGAGCAGTACTTC.

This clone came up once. CDR3 residues: CASRGTVNTEAFF. In nucleotides, the CDR3 is TGTGCCAGTAGGGGGACAGTAAACACTGAAGCTTTCTTT. The chain links TRBV19 to TRBJ1-1; TRBD1 matches 7 bases. CDR1 LNHDA and CDR2 SQIVND come from the germline V gene (reference sequence). J was trimmed by 2 bases and V by 6 bases; bases with no gene match: 3. The CDR3 has 13 residues.

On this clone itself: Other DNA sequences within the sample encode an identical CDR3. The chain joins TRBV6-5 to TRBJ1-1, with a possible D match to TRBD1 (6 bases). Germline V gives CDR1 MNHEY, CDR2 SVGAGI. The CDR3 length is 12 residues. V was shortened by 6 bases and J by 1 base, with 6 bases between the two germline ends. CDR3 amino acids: CASSRGNTEAFF. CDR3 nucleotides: TGTGCCAGCAGCAGGGGGAACACTGAAGCTTTCTTT.